Each of the 8 T cell receptor beta chains below was sequenced from the same sample in a study of OX40 agonist ivuxolimab in advanced cancers. Clones were read by immunoSEQ multiplex PCR, and TCRdb kept only the in-frame ones, dropping some. This table has 40,000 to 45,000 clones, 86% appearing once. The sequencing here drew on CD4+ or CD8+ T cells sorted from blood, taken in a trial of the OX40 agonist ivuxolimab. All receptors come from an adult with an advanced solid tumor such as melanoma, head and neck, liver or kidney cancer.

This chain links TRBV7-8 with TRBJ1-6; unclear D gene. This CDR3 is 13 amino acids long. Between the trimmed V and J ends, which lost 0 bases and 7 bases, there was a span of 4 bases. Germline V gives CDR1 SGHVS, CDR2 FQNEAQ. CDR3 protein: CASSLAKNSPLHF. In DNA form, the CDR3 reads TGTGCCAGCAGCTTAGCAAAGAATTCACCCCTCCACTTT.

The chain combines TRBV5-1 with TRBJ2-7; 11 bases map to TRBD2. Trimming cost V 1 base and J 4 bases; bases outside gene matches: 4. This CDR3 comprises 15 residues. CDR1 and CDR2 (germline): SGHRS, YFSETQ. The CDR3 spells CASSLKASGRYEQYF. The CDR3 DNA reads as TGCGCCAGCAGCTTGAAGGCTAGCGGGAGGTACGAGCAGTACTTC.

Many counts were recorded for this clone. The chain is built from TRBV6-1 and TRBJ2-7; TRBD2 matches 7 bases. The V gene's germline CDR1 is MNHNS and CDR2 SASEGT. V was pared by 4 bases and J by 3 bases, with 6 bases of the junction left unmatched. The CDR3 spans 14 residues. The CDR3 reads CASSGGTNSYEQYF. CDR3 DNA: TGTGCCAGCAGTGGAGGGACTAACAGCTACGAGCAGTACTTC.

This clone appeared a single time. The CDR3 DNA reads TGTGCCAGCAGCGCCGGGACAAGAAACTACGAGCAGTACTTC. Its translation: CASSAGTRNYEQYF. The chain couples TRBV5-6 to TRBJ2-7; possibly TRBD1 for D (6 bases). V gave up 4 bases and J gave up 3 bases, with 14 bases separating them. Germline CDR1 SGHDT, CDR2 YYEEEE. The CDR3 sequence is 14 residues long.

V usage is TRBV2 and J usage is TRBJ1-5; D unclear. Germline CDR1 reads SNHLY; CDR2 reads FYNNEI. Trimming left V 5 bases short and J 0 bases short, with 8 bases between. CDR3 length: 14 amino acids. The DNA of the CDR3 is TGTGCCAGCAGTTTGTCATATAGCAATCAGCCCCAGCATTTT. Translation gives CASSLSYSNQPQHF.

The rearrangement uses TRBV19 and TRBJ2-5, with 7 positions matching TRBD1. The germline CDR1 and CDR2 sequences are LNHDA and SQIVND (reference sequence). Trimming at V came to 7 bases and at J to 2 bases, leaving 13 bases not matched to a gene. The CDR3 length is 16 residues. CDR3 loop: CASTPRHRGPQETQYF. CDR3 in DNA: TGTGCCAGTACTCCTAGGCACAGGGGTCCGCAAGAGACCCAGTACTTC.

The chain employs TRBV5-4 and TRBJ2-2; D ambiguous. With 5 bases removed from V and 4 bases from J, the gap between germline ends came to 9 bases. CDR3 length equals 13 residues. Germline V gene sequence: CDR1 SGHNT, CDR2 YYREEE (reference sequence). CDR3 loop: CASREWGTGELFF. The CDR3 nucleotides read TGTGCCAGCAGGGAATGGGGCACCGGGGAGCTGTTTTTT.

This rearrangement joins TRBV28 to TRBJ2-3, with D unresolved. Looked up from germline, CDR1 is MDHEN and CDR2 is SYDVKM. The CDR3 contains 12 residues. The V gene lost 7 bases and the J gene lost 2 bases, with 7 bases spanning the gap. The CDR3 sequence is CASKEITDTQYF. DNA for the CDR3: TGTGCCAGCAAGGAGATCACAGATACGCAGTATTTT.